The 27 T cell receptor beta chains in this list originate from one sample, sequenced in a study of cytomegalovirus exposure and HLA in healthy donors (dated by TCRdb to 2016 to 2017). Library preparation employed the immunoSEQ multiplex PCR assay. A mixture of 60 forward primers for TCR Vbeta segments and 13 reverse primers for TCR Jbeta segments was used in the multiplex PCR. As stored in TCRdb, this immuneACCESS dataset retains in-frame rearrangements with V and J assigned. A fraction of the clones does not appear; measured against another copy, unresolved V genes explain less than half of the discrepancy, and the remainder lacks a known reason. The sample data list 100,000 to 150,000 clones, and about three quarters of these were observed just once. The ten most abundant clones make up less than 2% of the sample. The sample comprised PBMCs. The receptor source for this set is a woman aged 40-49 years in good health and CMV-seronegative.

The chain carries TRBV28 and TRBJ1-3; TRBD1 agrees at 7 bases. The CDR3 length is 17 residues. CDR1 MDHEN and CDR2 SYDVKM come from the germline V gene. V lost 4 bases and J lost 6; bases outside the gene matches: 15. This CDR3 reads CASSSPGNRGAENTIYF. DNA for the CDR3: TGTGCCAGCAGTTCCCCCGGGAACAGGGGCGCGGAAAACACCATATATTTT.

V is TRBV23-1 and J is TRBJ2-5; D is possibly TRBD2 (6 bases). TRBV23-1 is an ORF, with its function uncertain. There are 15 residues in the CDR3. Trimming pared 2 bases from V and 5 bases from J, leaving 15 bases between. CDR3 in amino acids: CASSQQTETRETQYF. In DNA, the CDR3 is TGCGCCAGCAGTCAACAGACAGAGACTAGGGAGACCCAGTACTTC.

The rearrangement joins TRBV7-9 to TRBJ2-1; 11 bases line up with TRBD2. Per the germline V gene, CDR1 is SEHNR and CDR2 is FQNEAQ (reference sequence). After removal of 0 bases from V and 6 bases from J, the junction contained 4 bases not matched to a gene. The CDR3 spans 16 residues. CDR3 residues: CASSLAGSGRGNEQFF. CDR3 coding DNA: TGTGCCAGCAGCTTAGCGGGTAGCGGGAGGGGCAATGAGCAGTTCTTC.

The chain recombines TRBV28 with TRBJ1-5; a weak D match, TRBD1 (5 bases). Germline assignment: CDR1 MDHEN and CDR2 SYDVKM. Trimming left V 7 bases short and J 5 bases short, with 12 bases between. CDR3 length: 13 amino acids. The CDR3 coding sequence is TGTGCCAGCACTCCAGGGCCCTATCAGCCCCAGCATTTT. Residues: CASTPGPYQPQHF. Supplemented by reference TRBV28 and TRBJ1-5, the full variable domain reads DVKVTQSSRYLVKRTGEKVFLECVQDMDHENMFWYRQDPGLGLRLIYFSYDVKMKEKGDIPEGYSVSREKKERFSLILESASTNQTSMYLCASTPGPYQPQHFGDGTRLSIL.

V gene TRBV20-1 combines with J gene TRBJ1-4; D is ambiguous. The V end was cut by 3 bases, the J end by 8 bases, with 7 bases between. CDR3 length: 11 residues. Germline assignment: CDR1 DFQATT and CDR2 SNEGSKA (reference sequence). CDR3 coding DNA: TGCAGTGCTAGGACGGGGGAAAAACTGTTTTTT. Residues: CSARTGEKLFF.

This chain connects TRBV6-5 to TRBJ2-1; no clear D. The CDR3 runs to 12 residues. Germline V CDR1 and CDR2: MNHEY, SVGAGI. Trimming took 7 bases from V and 7 from J, leaving 11 bases between them. CDR3 in amino acids: CASNSPANEQFF. CDR3 nucleotides: TGTGCCAGCAACTCACCTGCGAATGAGCAGTTCTTC.

The chain combines TRBV5-1 with TRBJ2-1; the match to TRBD2 covers 10 bases. The CDR3 covers 16 residues. CDR1 and CDR2 (germline): SGHRS, YFSETQ. Germline trimming cut 3 bases from V and 5 bases from J; bases unmatched to any gene: 8. Here the CDR3 DNA reads TGCGCCAGCAGCTCGCTAACTAGCGGGGAGAACAATGAGCAGTTCTTC. Protein: CASSSLTSGENNEQFF. The entire variable domain, with the rest obtained from reference TRBV5-1 and TRBJ2-1, is as follows: KAGVTQTPRYLIKTRGQQVTLSCSPISGHRSVSWYQQTPGQGLQFLFEYFSETQRNKGNFPGRFSGRQFSNSRSEMNVSTLELGDSALYLCASSSLTSGENNEQFFGPGTRLTVL.

The rearrangement uses TRBV6-1 and TRBJ1-1; the D gene is possibly TRBD1 (6 bases). There are 14 residues in the CDR3. The germline V gene has CDR1 MNHNS and CDR2 SASEGT. The germline V and J ends were trimmed by 8 bases and 3 bases, with 16 bases remaining between them. CDR3 in amino acids: CASDKQGRDTEAFF. CDR3 DNA: TGTGCCAGCGATAAACAGGGTCGCGACACTGAAGCTTTCTTT.

In regard to this clone: At one boundary the junction diverges from the germline segment, which might be a read error. This chain joins TRBV6-1 and TRBJ1-5, with D possibly TRBD1 on 6 matching bases. The CDR3 is 14 amino acids. Germline V CDR1 and CDR2: MNHNS, SASEGT. This CDR3 reads CASSTDSSNQPQHF. The CDR3 coding sequence is TGTGCCAGCAGTACGGACAGCAGCAACCAGCCCCAGCATTTT.

The chain carries TRBV7-9 and TRBJ2-3; D is uncertain. V was trimmed by 5 bases and J by 1 base, leaving 10 bases between them. This CDR3 is built from 14 residues. Germline V CDR1 and CDR2: SEHNR, FQNEAQ (reference sequence). This chain's CDR3 is CASSPDMGTDTQYF. The CDR3 nucleotides read TGTGCCAGCAGCCCAGATATGGGCACAGATACGCAGTATTTT.

A few counts support this clone. The V gene is TRBV27, the J gene TRBJ1-5; possible D gene TRBD1, 5 bases. The CDR3 contains 12 residues. Germline loops: CDR1 MNHEY, CDR2 SMNVEV (reference sequence). The V gene lost 8 bases and the J gene lost 6 bases, with 11 bases spanning the gap. CDR3 nucleotide sequence: TGTGCCAGCGGTCGGAGGGGTCAGCCCCAGCATTTT. It encodes CASGRRGQPQHF.

V and J are TRBV27 and TRBJ2-7, with TRBD2 matching 7 bases. The germline CDR1 and CDR2 sequences are MNHEY and SMNVEV (reference sequence). This CDR3 is 13 amino acids long. With 7 bases clipped from V and 4 bases from J, the junction kept 7 bases outside the gene matches. CDR3 coding DNA: TGTGCCAGCACCACGAGGGAGGGTTACGAGCAGTACTTC. It encodes CASTTREGYEQYF.

The genes are TRBV7-3 and TRBJ2-3; D is ambiguous. Germline V gives CDR1 SGHTA, CDR2 FQGTGA. This CDR3 has 13 amino acids. Trimming pared 6 bases from V and 6 bases from J, leaving 13 bases between. For the CDR3, the DNA is TGTGCCAGCAGTCCGGGTGGTCCCGATACGCAGTATTTT. Its translation is CASSPGGPDTQYF.

The chain has TRBV2 and TRBJ1-4; D might be TRBD1 (6 bases). CDR3 length: 12 residues. Trimming shortened V by 6 bases and J by 9 bases, and 11 bases separated the two germline ends. Germline CDR1 SNHLY, CDR2 FYNNEI. DNA for the CDR3: TGTGCCAGCAGCTTACAGGGTAAAAAACTGTTTTTT. As protein: CASSLQGKKLFF.

This sequence joins TRBV7-9 and TRBJ2-1; 7 bases are shared with TRBD1. The J segment lost 9 bases and the V segment lost 6 bases, leaving 14 bases of the junction unmatched. Germline-derived CDR1 and CDR2 are SEHNR and FQNEAQ (reference sequence). The CDR3 consists of 15 residues. The CDR3 nucleotides are TGTGCCAGCAGGCAAGAGGGGGCCCCCCCGGGTGAGCAGTTCTTC. Amino acids: CASRQEGAPPGEQFF. The complete variable domain, with remaining parts taken from reference TRBV7-9 and TRBJ2-1, reads DTGVSQNPRHKITKRGQNVTFRCDPISEHNRLYWYRQTLGQGPEFLTYFQNEAQLEKSRLLSDRFSAERPKGSFSTLEIQRTEQGDSAMYLCASRQEGAPPGEQFFGPGTRLTVL.

This chain joins TRBV2 and TRBJ2-2, with 8 bases matching TRBD1. Germline V CDR1 and CDR2: SNHLY, FYNNEI. V lost 2 bases and J lost 6; bases outside the gene matches: 5. This CDR3 contains 15 residues. The CDR3 reads CASSETRGQAGELFF. The CDR3 nucleotides read TGTGCCAGCAGTGAAACCAGGGGACAGGCCGGGGAGCTGTTTTTT.

This clone was seen more than once but under ten times. The rearrangement links TRBV25-1 to TRBJ1-6; D gene uncertain. This CDR3 is 13 amino acids long. CDR1 and CDR2 from the germline V gene are MGHDK and SYGVNS. V lost 8 bases to trimming and J lost 6 bases, with 11 bases between them. The CDR3 sequence: CASLAGLNSPLHF. The DNA of the CDR3 is TGTGCCAGCCTAGCGGGTCTTAATTCACCCCTCCACTTT.

This clone was picked up a small number of times. The genes are TRBV18 and TRBJ1-6; TRBD1 aligns across 11 bases. The trim removed 4 bases at V and 7 bases at J, leaving 0 bases unmatched. Germline V gene data show CDR1 as KGHSH and CDR2 as LQKENI. This CDR3 is 14 amino acids long. Here the CDR3 DNA reads TGTGCCAGCTCACGGGACAGGGGGAATTCACCCCTCCACTTT. Its translation is CASSRDRGNSPLHF.

The chain uses TRBV9 and TRBJ1-1; D may be TRBD1 (5 bases). V lost 3 bases to trimming and J lost 3 bases, with 15 bases between them. CDR1 and CDR2 from the germline V gene are SGDLS and YYNGEE. This CDR3 contains 15 residues. In nucleotides, the CDR3 is TGTGCCAGCAGCGGCCTTAGGGGTGGGGACACTGAAGCTTTCTTT. Protein: CASSGLRGGDTEAFF.

V usage is TRBV5-1 and J usage is TRBJ2-7, with TRBD1 matching 8 bases. CDR1 SGHRS and CDR2 YFSETQ come from the germline V gene. This CDR3 is built from 14 residues. V shed 5 bases, J shed 7 bases, and the junction held 11 bases outside the gene matches. In DNA, the CDR3 is TGCGCCAGCAGGAGATCTGGACAGGGCCTTGAGCAGTACTTC. This gives the protein CASRRSGQGLEQYF.

This clone was seen a handful of times. This chain joins TRBV28 and TRBJ2-5; 7 bases are shared with TRBD1. V was pared by 2 bases and J by 13 bases, with 10 bases of the junction left unmatched. There are 13 residues in the CDR3. Germline CDR1 reads MDHEN; CDR2 reads SYDVKM. CDR3 nucleotide sequence: TGTGCCAGCAGTTTAAACCCACGGGACAGCCCGTACTTC. Translating it yields CASSLNPRDSPYF. Supplemented by reference TRBV28 and TRBJ2-5, the full variable domain reads DVKVTQSSRYLVKRTGEKVFLECVQDMDHENMFWYRQDPGLGLRLIYFSYDVKMKEKGDIPEGYSVSREKKERFSLILESASTNQTSMYLCASSLNPRDSPYFGPGTRLLVL.

The J gene is TRBJ1-1, the V gene TRBV5-1; D ambiguous. This CDR3 is built from 14 residues. Germline CDR1 is SGHRS and CDR2 is YFSETQ. V lost 0 bases and J lost 1, with 7 bases in between. The CDR3 loop is CASSLGAANTEAFF. CDR3 in DNA: TGCGCCAGCAGCTTGGGTGCGGCGAACACTGAAGCTTTCTTT. Combining the CDR3 with reference TRBV5-1 and TRBJ1-1 gives the whole variable domain KAGVTQTPRYLIKTRGQQVTLSCSPISGHRSVSWYQQTPGQGLQFLFEYFSETQRNKGNFPGRFSGRQFSNSRSEMNVSTLELGDSALYLCASSLGAANTEAFFGQGTRLTVV.

The chain links TRBV7-2 to TRBJ2-1; D remains ambiguous. Germline CDR1 and CDR2: SGHTA and FQGNSA. This CDR3 spans 16 amino acids. With 1 base removed from V and 0 bases from J, the gap between germline ends came to 10 bases. CDR3 sequence reads: CASSLGASSSYNEQFF. Here the CDR3 DNA reads TGTGCCAGCAGCTTAGGCGCGAGTAGCTCCTACAATGAGCAGTTCTTC. Supplemented by reference TRBV7-2 and TRBJ2-1, the full variable domain reads GAGVSQSPSNKVTEKGKDVELRCDPISGHTALYWYRQSLGQGLEFLIYFQGNSAPDKSGLPSDRFSAERTGGSVSTLTIQRTQQEDSAVYLCASSLGASSSYNEQFFGPGTRLTVL.

This clone was counted between two and nine times. The chain carries TRBV5-4 and TRBJ1-6; no clear D. V was pared by 2 bases and J by 4 bases, with 10 bases between. The V gene's germline CDR1 is SGHNT and CDR2 YYREEE (reference sequence). The CDR3 covers 15 residues. CDR3 nucleotides: TGTGCCAGCAGCTTACGGGAGTCGTATAATTCACCCCTCCACTTT. It translates to CASSLRESYNSPLHF.

The rearrangement joins TRBV5-1 to TRBJ1-1, with TRBD1 matching 9 bases. In germline, CDR1 is SGHRS, CDR2 YFSETQ. The CDR3 loop spans 14 amino acids. With 4 bases clipped from V and 7 bases from J, the junction kept 8 bases outside the gene matches. CDR3 loop: CASSPTGGFGEAFF. CDR3 bases: TGCGCCAGCAGCCCTACAGGGGGCTTTGGTGAAGCTTTCTTT.

The genes are TRBV27 and TRBJ2-7; TRBD1 might be the D (5 bases). The CDR3 extends over 13 amino acids. The V end was cut by 3 bases, the J end by 3 bases, with 9 bases between. Germline assignment: CDR1 MNHEY and CDR2 SMNVEV (reference sequence). CDR3 in amino acids: CASSLTVDYEQYF. The CDR3 coding sequence is TGTGCCAGCAGTTTGACAGTGGACTACGAGCAGTACTTC.

This clone was detected once. The chain is built from TRBV5-1 and TRBJ1-1; unclear D gene. The V end lost 0 bases, the J end lost 4 bases, and 4 bases lay between the germline ends. Germline loops: CDR1 SGHRS, CDR2 YFSETQ. CDR3 size: 12 residues. The CDR3 spells CASSLDSTEAFF. In nucleotides, the CDR3 is TGCGCCAGCAGCTTGGACAGCACTGAAGCTTTCTTT.